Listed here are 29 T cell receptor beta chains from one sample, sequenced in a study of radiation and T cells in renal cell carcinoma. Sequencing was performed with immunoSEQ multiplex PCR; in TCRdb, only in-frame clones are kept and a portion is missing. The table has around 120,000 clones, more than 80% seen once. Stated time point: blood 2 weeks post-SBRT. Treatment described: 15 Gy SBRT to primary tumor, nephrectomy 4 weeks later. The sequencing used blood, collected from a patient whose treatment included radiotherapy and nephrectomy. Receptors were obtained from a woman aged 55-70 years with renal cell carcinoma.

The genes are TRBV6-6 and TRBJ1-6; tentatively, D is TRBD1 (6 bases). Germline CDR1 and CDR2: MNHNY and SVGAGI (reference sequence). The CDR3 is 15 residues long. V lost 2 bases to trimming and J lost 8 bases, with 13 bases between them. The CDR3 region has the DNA TGTGCCAGCAGTTACCCCGCAGGGGATTATTCACCCCTCCACTTT. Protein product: CASSYPAGDYSPLHF.

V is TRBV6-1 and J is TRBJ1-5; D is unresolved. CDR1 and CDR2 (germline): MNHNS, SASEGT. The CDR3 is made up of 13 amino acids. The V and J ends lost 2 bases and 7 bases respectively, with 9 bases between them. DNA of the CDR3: TGTGCCAGCAGTGAACTAGGGCAGCAGCCCCAGCATTTT. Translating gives CASSELGQQPQHF.

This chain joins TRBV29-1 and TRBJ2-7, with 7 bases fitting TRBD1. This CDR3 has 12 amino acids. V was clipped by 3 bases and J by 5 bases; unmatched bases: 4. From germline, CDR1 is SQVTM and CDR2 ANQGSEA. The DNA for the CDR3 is TGCAGCGTTGACGACAGGGTCCACGAGCAGTACTTC. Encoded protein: CSVDDRVHEQYF.

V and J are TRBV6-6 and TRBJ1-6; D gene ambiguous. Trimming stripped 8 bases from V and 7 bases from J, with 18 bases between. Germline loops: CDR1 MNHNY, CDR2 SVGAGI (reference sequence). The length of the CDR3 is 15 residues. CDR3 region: CASVPSGSGNSPLHF. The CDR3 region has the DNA TGTGCCAGCGTCCCGTCGGGTTCGGGGAATTCACCCCTCCACTTT.

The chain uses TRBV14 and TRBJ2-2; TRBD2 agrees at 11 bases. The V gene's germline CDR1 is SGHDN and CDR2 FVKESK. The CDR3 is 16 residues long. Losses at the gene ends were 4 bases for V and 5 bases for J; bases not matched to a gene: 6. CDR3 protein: CASSLAGGPRTGELFF. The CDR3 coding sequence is TGTGCCAGCAGCCTAGCGGGAGGGCCGCGAACCGGGGAGCTGTTTTTT.

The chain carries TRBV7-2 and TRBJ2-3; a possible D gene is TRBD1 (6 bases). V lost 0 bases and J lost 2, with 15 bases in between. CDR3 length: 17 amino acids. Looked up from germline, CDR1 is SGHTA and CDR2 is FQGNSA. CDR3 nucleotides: TGTGCCAGCAGCTTAGCGGGGGCTTCCAACCCCACAGATACGCAGTATTTT. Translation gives CASSLAGASNPTDTQYF. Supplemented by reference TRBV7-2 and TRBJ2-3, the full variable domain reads GAGVSQSPSNKVTEKGKDVELRCDPISGHTALYWYRQSLGQGLEFLIYFQGNSAPDKSGLPSDRFSAERTGGSVSTLTIQRTQQEDSAVYLCASSLAGASNPTDTQYFGPGTRLTVL.

CDR3 in amino acids: CASTERRTSGYNEQFF. As DNA, the CDR3 is TGTGCCAGTACCGAGAGAAGGACTAGCGGCTACAATGAGCAGTTCTTC. The rearrangement joins TRBV19 to TRBJ2-1; 10 bases align to TRBD2. J lost 3 bases, V lost 7 bases, and 9 bases had no gene match. This CDR3 region has 16 residues. The germline V gene has CDR1 LNHDA and CDR2 SQIVND (reference sequence). The whole variable domain, filled in from reference TRBV19 and TRBJ2-1, reads DGGITQSPKYLFRKEGQNVTLSCEQNLNHDAMYWYRQDPGQGLRLIYYSQIVNDFQKGDIAEGYSVSREKKESFPLTVTSAQKNPTAFYLCASTERRTSGYNEQFFGPGTRLTVL.

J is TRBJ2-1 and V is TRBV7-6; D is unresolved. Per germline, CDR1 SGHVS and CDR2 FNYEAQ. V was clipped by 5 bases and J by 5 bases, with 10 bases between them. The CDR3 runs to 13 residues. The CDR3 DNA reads TGTGCCAGCAGCCCGGTCCTAAACAATGAGCAGTTCTTC. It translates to CASSPVLNNEQFF.

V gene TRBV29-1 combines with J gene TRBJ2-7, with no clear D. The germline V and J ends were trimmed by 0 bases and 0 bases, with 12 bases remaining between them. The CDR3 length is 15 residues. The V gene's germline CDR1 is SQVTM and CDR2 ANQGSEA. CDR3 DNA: TGCAGCGTTGAAGATTGGTCAGCGTGCTCCTACGAGCAGTACTTC. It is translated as CSVEDWSACSYEQYF.

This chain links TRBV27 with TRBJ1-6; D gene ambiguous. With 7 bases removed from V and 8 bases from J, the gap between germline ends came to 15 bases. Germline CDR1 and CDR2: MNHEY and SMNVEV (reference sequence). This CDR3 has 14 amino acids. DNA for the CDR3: TGTGCCAGCACCCCAGGTTTCGGGGATTCACCCCTCCACTTT. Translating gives CASTPGFGDSPLHF.

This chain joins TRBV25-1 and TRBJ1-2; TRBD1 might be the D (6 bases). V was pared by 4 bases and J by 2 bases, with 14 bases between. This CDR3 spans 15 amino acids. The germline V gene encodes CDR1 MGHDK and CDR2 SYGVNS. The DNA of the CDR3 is TGTGCCAGCAGTGCTGGGGCAGGGGTAAACTATGGCTACACCTTC. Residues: CASSAGAGVNYGYTF.

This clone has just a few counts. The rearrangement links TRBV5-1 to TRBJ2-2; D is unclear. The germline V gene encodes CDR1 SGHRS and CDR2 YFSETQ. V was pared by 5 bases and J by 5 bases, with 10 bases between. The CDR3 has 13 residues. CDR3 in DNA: TGCGCCAGCAGGGAACAAGCAACCGGGGAGCTGTTTTTT. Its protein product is CASREQATGELFF.

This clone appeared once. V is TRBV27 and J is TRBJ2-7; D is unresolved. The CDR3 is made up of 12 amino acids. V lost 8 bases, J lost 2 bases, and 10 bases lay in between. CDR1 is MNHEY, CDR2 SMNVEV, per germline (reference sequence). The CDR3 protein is CASGTIAYEQYF. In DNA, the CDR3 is TGTGCCAGCGGCACAATTGCCTACGAGCAGTACTTC.

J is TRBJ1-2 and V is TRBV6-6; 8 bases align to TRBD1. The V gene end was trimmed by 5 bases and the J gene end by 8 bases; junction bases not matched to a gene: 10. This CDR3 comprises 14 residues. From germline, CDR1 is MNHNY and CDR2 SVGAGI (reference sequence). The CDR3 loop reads CASSPRDRTRGYTF. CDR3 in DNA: TGTGCCAGCAGTCCCCGGGACAGGACTAGGGGCTACACCTTC.

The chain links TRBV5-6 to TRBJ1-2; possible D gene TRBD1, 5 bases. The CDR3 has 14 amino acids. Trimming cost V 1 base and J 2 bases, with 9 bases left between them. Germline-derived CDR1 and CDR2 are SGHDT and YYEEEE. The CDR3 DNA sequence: TGTGCCAGCAGCTTGAACAGGCTAAACTATGGCTACACCTTC. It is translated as CASSLNRLNYGYTF.

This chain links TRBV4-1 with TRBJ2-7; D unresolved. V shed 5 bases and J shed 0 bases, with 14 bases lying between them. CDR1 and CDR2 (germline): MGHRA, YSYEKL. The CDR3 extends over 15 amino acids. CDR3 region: CASSWYRMSSYEQYF. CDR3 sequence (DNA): TGCGCCAGCAGCTGGTACAGAATGAGCTCCTACGAGCAGTACTTC.

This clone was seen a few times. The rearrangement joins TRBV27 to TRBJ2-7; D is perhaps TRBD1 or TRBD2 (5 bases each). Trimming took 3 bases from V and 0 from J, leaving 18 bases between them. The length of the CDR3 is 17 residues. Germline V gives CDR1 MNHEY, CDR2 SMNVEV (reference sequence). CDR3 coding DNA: TGTGCCAGCAGTTTCCGGGACCCCGATTGGAGCTCCTACGAGCAGTACTTC. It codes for CASSFRDPDWSSYEQYF.

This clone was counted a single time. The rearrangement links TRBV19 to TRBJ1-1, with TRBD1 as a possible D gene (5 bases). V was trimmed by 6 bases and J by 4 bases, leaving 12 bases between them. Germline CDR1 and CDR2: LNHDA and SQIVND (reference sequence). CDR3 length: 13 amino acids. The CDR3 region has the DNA TGTGCCAGTAGCTCAGGGAGTCTCACTGAAGCTTTCTTT. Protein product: CASSSGSLTEAFF.

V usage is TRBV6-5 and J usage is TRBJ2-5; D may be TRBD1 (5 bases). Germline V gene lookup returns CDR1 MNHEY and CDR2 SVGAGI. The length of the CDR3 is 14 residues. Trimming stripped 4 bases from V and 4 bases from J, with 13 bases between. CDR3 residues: CASSSGQTRETQYF. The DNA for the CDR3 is TGTGCCAGCAGTTCAGGGCAAACTCGAGAGACCCAGTACTTC.

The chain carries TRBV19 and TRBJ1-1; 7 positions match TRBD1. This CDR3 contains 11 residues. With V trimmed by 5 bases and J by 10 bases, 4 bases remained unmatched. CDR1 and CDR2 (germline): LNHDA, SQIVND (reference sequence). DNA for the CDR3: TGTGCCAGTAGTGCCTGGACAGGAGCTTTCTTT. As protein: CASSAWTGAFF.

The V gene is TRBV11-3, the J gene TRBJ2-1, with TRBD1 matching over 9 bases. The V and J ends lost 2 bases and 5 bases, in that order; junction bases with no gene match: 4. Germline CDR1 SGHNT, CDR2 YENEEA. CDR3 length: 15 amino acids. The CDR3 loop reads CASSLTTGGHNEQFF. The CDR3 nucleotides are TGTGCCAGCAGCTTAACTACAGGGGGCCACAATGAGCAGTTCTTC. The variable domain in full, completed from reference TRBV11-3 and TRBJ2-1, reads EAGVVQSPRYKIIEKKQPVAFWCNPISGHNTLYWYLQNLGQGPELLIRYENEEAVDDSQLPKDRFSAERLKGVDSTLKIQPAELGDSAVYLCASSLTTGGHNEQFFGPGTRLTVL.

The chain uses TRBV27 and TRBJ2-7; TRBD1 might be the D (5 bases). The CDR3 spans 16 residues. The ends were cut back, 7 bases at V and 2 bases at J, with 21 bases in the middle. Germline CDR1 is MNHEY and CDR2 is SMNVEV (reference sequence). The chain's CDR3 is CASTTNRAGSTYEQYF. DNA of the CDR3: TGTGCCAGCACCACAAACCGGGCAGGGTCTACCTACGAGCAGTACTTC.

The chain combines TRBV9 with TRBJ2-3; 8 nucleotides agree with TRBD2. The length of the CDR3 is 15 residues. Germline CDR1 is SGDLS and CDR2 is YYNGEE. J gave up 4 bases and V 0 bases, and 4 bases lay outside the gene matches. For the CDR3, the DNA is TGTGCCAGCAGCGTAGAAGGGACTAGGTCAGATACGCAGTATTTT. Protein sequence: CASSVEGTRSDTQYF.

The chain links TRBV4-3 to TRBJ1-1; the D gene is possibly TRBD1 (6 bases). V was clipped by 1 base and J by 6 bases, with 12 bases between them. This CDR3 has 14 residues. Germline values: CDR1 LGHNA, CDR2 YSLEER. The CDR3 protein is CASSQAPGGAEAFF. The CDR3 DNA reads TGCGCCAGCAGCCAAGCTCCCGGGGGCGCTGAAGCTTTCTTT.

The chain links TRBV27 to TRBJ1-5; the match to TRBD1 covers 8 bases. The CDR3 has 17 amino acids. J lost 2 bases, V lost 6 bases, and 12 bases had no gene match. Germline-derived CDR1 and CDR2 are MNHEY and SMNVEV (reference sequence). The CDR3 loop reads CASRPGTGYPGNQPQHF. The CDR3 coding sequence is TGTGCCAGCAGACCCGGGACAGGCTATCCGGGCAATCAGCCCCAGCATTTT.

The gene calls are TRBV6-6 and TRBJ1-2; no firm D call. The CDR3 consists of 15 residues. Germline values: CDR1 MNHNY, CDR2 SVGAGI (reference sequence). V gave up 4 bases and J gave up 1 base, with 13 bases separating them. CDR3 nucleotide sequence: TGTGCCAGCAGTTTCAACTCCGATTTTAACTATGGCTACACCTTC. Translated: CASSFNSDFNYGYTF.

The CDR3 DNA reads as TGTGCCAGCAGCCAACAGAACAATCAGCCCCAGCATTTT. This codes for CASSQQNNQPQHF. The genes are TRBV6-6 and TRBJ1-5; D is unresolved. The length of the CDR3 is 13 residues. With 6 bases removed from V and 3 bases from J, the gap between germline ends came to 9 bases. Germline values: CDR1 MNHNY, CDR2 SVGAGI (reference sequence).

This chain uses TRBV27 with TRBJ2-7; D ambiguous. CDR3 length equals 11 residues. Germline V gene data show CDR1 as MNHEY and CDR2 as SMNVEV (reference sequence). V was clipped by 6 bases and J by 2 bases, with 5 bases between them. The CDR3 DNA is TGTGCCAGCAGGACCCCCTACGAGCAGTACTTC. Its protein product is CASRTPYEQYF.

The CDR3 DNA reads TGCAGCGTTCGGGCCCCCGGGAGTACAGATACGCAGTATTTT. Its protein product is CSVRAPGSTDTQYF. This rearrangement joins TRBV29-1 to TRBJ2-3; possibly TRBD2 for D (6 bases). The germline gives CDR1 SQVTM, CDR2 ANQGSEA. V dropped 5 bases and J dropped 3 bases, with 15 bases sitting between them. The CDR3 has 14 residues.